What follows are 27 T cell receptor beta chains derived from one specimen sequenced in a study of control samples from healthy donors and cancer patients. Here immunoSEQ multiplex PCR was the method, and the copy in TCRdb shows in-frame clones only, minus some. The sample records 8,500 to 11,000 clones, approximately 90% being singletons. Sequencing input: PBMCs. The receptors stem from a man in his 60s with colorectal cancer.

The gene calls are TRBV28 and TRBJ1-2, with TRBD1 identical over 9 bases. Germline V gene lookup returns CDR1 MDHEN and CDR2 SYDVKM. V shed 5 bases and J 6 bases; nucleotides not matched to a gene: 7. The CDR3 totals 14 residues. The CDR3 protein is CASSTLRDRDGYTF. Here the CDR3 DNA reads TGTGCCAGCAGTACCCTGCGGGACAGGGATGGCTACACCTTC.

The rearrangement joins TRBV4-3 to TRBJ2-3, with D hard to call. The CDR3 sequence is 15 residues long. Trimming removed 1 base at V and 2 bases at J, with 10 bases between. CDR1 and CDR2 from the germline V gene are LGHNA and YSLEER. CDR3 bases: TGCGCCAGCAGCCAAGCCAGGAGCCTCACAGATACGCAGTATTTT. Translating it yields CASSQARSLTDTQYF.

The chain links TRBV7-9 to TRBJ1-1; D not certain. Looked up from germline, CDR1 is SEHNR and CDR2 is FQNEAQ (reference sequence). V lost 6 bases and J 4 bases, leaving 12 bases between the germline ends. This CDR3 spans 13 amino acids. DNA of the CDR3: TGTGCCAGCAGTTTTTCGATGGGCACTGAAGCTTTCTTT. Its translation is CASSFSMGTEAFF.

This sequence joins TRBV6-2 or TRBV6-3 and TRBJ1-2; D possibly corresponds to TRBD1 (5 bases). The V end lost 2 bases, the J end lost 4 bases, and 17 bases lay between the germline ends. CDR1 and CDR2 (germline): MNHEY, SVGEGT. The CDR3 extends over 16 amino acids. CDR3 coding DNA: TGTGCCAGCAGTTACGAGGGGTACGACTCTGGCTATGGCTACACCTTC. Residues: CASSYEGYDSGYGYTF.

In this sample, this clone turned up a few times. The V call is TRBV4-2, the J call TRBJ1-1; no clear D gene. Germline V gene lookup returns CDR1 LGHNA and CDR2 YNFKEQ. Trimming removed 4 bases from V and 0 bases from J, with 9 bases in between. This CDR3 is 14 amino acids long. CDR3 region: CASSPGGVNTEAFF. CDR3 nucleotides: TGTGCCAGCAGCCCGGGCGGGGTGAACACTGAAGCTTTCTTT.

This rearrangement joins TRBV5-4 to TRBJ1-1; D call uncertain. The germline V gene has CDR1 SGHNT and CDR2 YYREEE (reference sequence). The CDR3 is made up of 12 amino acids. V dropped 4 bases and J dropped 2 bases, with 6 bases sitting between them. CDR3 coding DNA: TGTGCCAGCAGCAACCTTAACACTGAAGCTTTCTTT. It encodes CASSNLNTEAFF.

The chain is built from TRBV7-9 and TRBJ2-5; 10 bases agree with TRBD2. Germline-derived CDR1 and CDR2 are SEHNR and FQNEAQ (reference sequence). Unmatched junction bases numbered 4, after V lost 3 bases and J lost 3 bases. The CDR3 sequence is 15 residues long. The CDR3 DNA reads TGTGCCAGCAGCTTCTGGCTAGCGGGGGAAGAGACCCAGTACTTC. Its protein is CASSFWLAGEETQYF. The entire variable domain, with the rest obtained from reference TRBV7-9 and TRBJ2-5, is as follows: DTGVSQNPRHKITKRGQNVTFRCDPISEHNRLYWYRQTLGQGPEFLTYFQNEAQLEKSRLLSDRFSAERPKGSFSTLEIQRTEQGDSAMYLCASSFWLAGEETQYFGPGTRLLVL.

The sample holds one count of this clone. This sequence joins TRBV5-6 and TRBJ1-5; no clear D. Germline V gene lookup returns CDR1 SGHDT and CDR2 YYEEEE. The CDR3 is 16 amino acids. The V end was cut by 2 bases, the J end by 6 bases, with 18 bases between. In DNA, the CDR3 is TGTGCCAGCAGCTTTTTCGGCGACCCCCCCCCTCAGCCCCAGCATTTT. This codes for CASSFFGDPPPQPQHF. Drawing the rest from reference TRBV5-6 and TRBJ1-5, the complete variable domain is DAGVTQSPTHLIKTRGQQVTLRCSPKSGHDTVSWYQQALGQGPQFIFQYYEEEERQRGNFPDRFSGHQFPNYSSELNVNALLLGDSALYLCASSFFGDPPPQPQHFGDGTRLSIL.

The J gene is TRBJ2-2, the V gene TRBV2; 10 nucleotides agree with TRBD1. This CDR3 is built from 15 residues. Germline V gene sequence: CDR1 SNHLY, CDR2 FYNNEI. Trimming took 5 bases from V and 5 from J; bases not matched to a gene: 5. The CDR3 protein is CASSPPGQGTGELFF. Here the CDR3 DNA reads TGTGCCAGCAGTCCACCGGGACAGGGGACCGGGGAGCTGTTTTTT. Together with reference TRBV2 and TRBJ2-2, the CDR3 gives the full variable domain: EPEVTQTPSHQVTQMGQEVILRCVPISNHLYFYWYRQILGQKVEFLVSFYNNEISEKSEIFDDQFSVERPDGSNFTLKIRSTKLEDSAMYFCASSPPGQGTGELFFGEGSRLTVL.

CDR3 residues: CATQGTGPNFNYGYTF. Written as DNA, the CDR3 is TGTGCCACGCAAGGGACAGGGCCGAATTTTAACTATGGCTACACCTTC. The J gene is TRBJ1-2, the V gene TRBV10-3; 9 nucleotides line up with TRBD1. Looked up from germline, CDR1 is ENHRY and CDR2 is SYGVKD. CDR3 length: 16 residues. V was clipped by 10 bases and J by 1 base; unmatched bases: 13.

The chain uses TRBV3-1 (or the pseudogene TRBV3-2) and TRBJ2-7; D might be TRBD1 (6 bases). The ends were cut back, 2 bases at V and 3 bases at J, with 11 bases in the middle. This CDR3 region has 14 residues. Germline-derived CDR1 and CDR2 are LGHDT and YNNKEL (reference sequence). The CDR3 reads CASSQYTGNYEQYF. The CDR3, as DNA: TGTGCCAGCAGCCAATACACAGGGAACTACGAGCAGTACTTC.

This clone was found once. This sequence joins TRBV9 and TRBJ2-3; 11 nucleotides agree with TRBD2. The CDR3 runs to 16 residues. V lost 3 bases to trimming and J lost 6 bases; unmatched junction nucleotides: 9. Germline V gene sequence: CDR1 SGDLS, CDR2 YYNGEE. CDR3 in amino acids: CASSGNSGGAWDTQYF. CDR3 coding DNA: TGTGCCAGCAGCGGAAATAGCGGGGGGGCTTGGGATACGCAGTATTTT. Looking up the rest from reference TRBV9 and TRBJ2-3 gives the full variable domain: DSGVTQTPKHLITATGQRVTLRCSPRSGDLSVYWYQQSLDQGLQFLIQYYNGEERAKGNILERFSAQQFPDLHSELNLSSLELGDSALYFCASSGNSGGAWDTQYFGPGTRLTVL.

This clone occurred a few times. The rearrangement links TRBV7-9 to TRBJ2-6; D is undetermined. Germline assignment: CDR1 SEHNR and CDR2 FQNEAQ (reference sequence). The CDR3 runs 15 residues. V dropped 5 bases and J dropped 4 bases, with 12 bases sitting between them. The CDR3 coding sequence is TGTGCCAGCAGCCCCAATTGGGGAGGGGCCAACGTCCTGACTTTC. It translates to CASSPNWGGANVLTF.

The CDR3 region is CASSLVRLNEQFF. CDR3 in DNA: TGTGCCAGCAGCTTAGTTAGGCTAAATGAGCAGTTCTTC. The chain uses TRBV7-2 and TRBJ2-1; no clear D gene. The CDR3 loop spans 13 amino acids. Germline CDR1 reads SGHTA; CDR2 reads FQGNSA. V lost 1 base and J lost 7, with 8 bases in between.

The CDR3 DNA sequence: TGCGCCAGCAGCCAAGTGGGGGGCAGGGGGAGCTATGGCTACACCTTC. Translating it yields CASSQVGGRGSYGYTF. The genes are TRBV4-3 and TRBJ1-2, with 7 bases matching TRBD1. CDR1 and CDR2 from the germline V gene are LGHNA and YSLEER. The CDR3 extends over 16 amino acids. Trimming took 1 base from V and 4 from J; bases not matched to a gene: 9.

CDR3 nucleotide sequence: TGCGCCAGCAGTCGGGACAGGGCGGAGGGCTACACCTTC. Translated, it gives CASSRDRAEGYTF. The chain carries TRBV5-1 and TRBJ1-2; TRBD1 matches at 9 bases. Germline V CDR1 and CDR2: SGHRS, YFSETQ. The CDR3 has 13 amino acids. V was clipped by 5 bases and J by 8 bases; unmatched bases: 7.

The V gene is TRBV5-6, the J gene TRBJ1-2; 8 bases fit TRBD1. From germline, CDR1 is SGHDT and CDR2 YYEEEE. The V segment lost 4 bases and the J segment 4 bases; nucleotides outside the gene matches: 9. The CDR3 is made up of 15 amino acids. The CDR3 DNA reads as TGTGCCAGCAGCCACAGGGGGATTTGGGTCTATGGCTACACCTTC. This translates into CASSHRGIWVYGYTF.

The chain has TRBV7-8 and TRBJ1-1, with D perhaps matching TRBD1 (6 bases). CDR1 SGHVS and CDR2 FQNEAQ come from the germline V gene. This CDR3 has 12 amino acids. V dropped 4 bases and J dropped 9 bases, with 12 bases sitting between them. CDR3 DNA sequence: TGTGCCAGCAGCTCGGACAGTTCCAAAGCTTTCTTT. Residues: CASSSDSSKAFF.

The chain uses TRBV19 and TRBJ1-5; no definite D call. Trimming stripped 6 bases from V and 4 bases from J, with 7 bases between. The CDR3 spans 12 residues. The germline gives CDR1 LNHDA, CDR2 SQIVND (reference sequence). The CDR3 coding sequence is TGTGCCAGTAGATTAACAAATCAGCCCCAGCATTTT. Protein sequence: CASRLTNQPQHF.

The gene calls are TRBV7-2 and TRBJ1-1; no clear D gene. This CDR3 spans 13 amino acids. Trimming cost V 7 bases and J 2 bases, with 11 bases left between them. Per germline, CDR1 SGHTA and CDR2 FQGNSA. As DNA, the CDR3 is TGTGCCAGCACCTTCAGGCTTAACACTGAAGCTTTCTTT. It encodes CASTFRLNTEAFF.

The chain joins TRBV30 to TRBJ1-3; D may be TRBD1 (5 bases). The CDR3 is 16 residues long. V was trimmed by 5 bases and J by 4 bases, leaving 21 bases between them. Looked up from germline, CDR1 is GTSNPN and CDR2 is SVGIG (reference sequence). The CDR3, as DNA: TGTGCCTGGGACGTCGGGACGTTAGGTAGAGGAAACACCATATATTTT. Residues: CAWDVGTLGRGNTIYF.

The chain uses TRBV2 and TRBJ2-5, with TRBD1 identical over 9 bases. This CDR3 is 14 amino acids long. Germline-derived CDR1 and CDR2 are SNHLY and FYNNEI. With 6 bases clipped from V and 4 bases from J, the junction kept 6 bases outside the gene matches. The CDR3: CASRRDREGETQYF. DNA of the CDR3: TGTGCCAGCAGGAGGGACAGGGAAGGAGAGACCCAGTACTTC.

A single count supports this clone. Germline is not matched at one junction end, which may reflect a read error. The genes are TRBV7-7 and TRBJ2-2, with D perhaps TRBD1 or TRBD2 (7 bases each). CDR1 is SSHAT, CDR2 FNYEAQ, per germline (reference sequence). The CDR3 consists of 16 residues. CDR3 DNA sequence: TGTGCTAGCAGTCCGAGAGGGGGCGGGGGCGCCGGGGAGCTGTTTTTT. This gives the protein CASSPRGGGGAGELFF.

V gene TRBV7-9 combines with J gene TRBJ2-1; D not resolved. The germline V and J ends were trimmed by 5 bases and 4 bases, with 18 bases remaining between them. The germline V gene encodes CDR1 SEHNR and CDR2 FQNEAQ (reference sequence). The CDR3 totals 16 residues. The chain's CDR3 is CASSPPHPEYYNEQFF. CDR3 bases: TGTGCCAGCAGCCCCCCCCACCCCGAATATTACAATGAGCAGTTCTTC.

The chain couples TRBV4-2 to TRBJ1-3; possibly TRBD1 for D (5 bases). CDR3 length: 15 residues. Deletions cut 5 bases from V and 7 bases from J, with 18 bases between. Germline lookup yields CDR1 LGHNA and CDR2 YNFKEQ. CDR3 bases: TGTGCCAGCAGCACCCACAGGAGTCCCTCTAACACCATATATTTT. It specifies CASSTHRSPSNTIYF.

The genes are TRBV19 and TRBJ2-7; D perhaps matches TRBD2 (6 bases). Trimming pared 3 bases from V and 2 bases from J, leaving 17 bases between. The CDR3 consists of 16 residues. Looked up from germline, CDR1 is LNHDA and CDR2 is SQIVND (reference sequence). The CDR3 DNA is TGTGCCAGTAGTATGGTCCCTGCAGGGAGGACCTACGAGCAGTACTTC. It yields the protein CASSMVPAGRTYEQYF.

This chain links TRBV2 with TRBJ2-3; D call uncertain. The germline gives CDR1 SNHLY, CDR2 FYNNEI. This CDR3 is 12 amino acids long. Trimming took 4 bases from V and 3 from J, leaving 5 bases between them. In nucleotides, the CDR3 is TGTGCCAGCAGTGCCTTAACAGATACGCAGTATTTT. Its translation is CASSALTDTQYF.